This T cell receptor beta chain was retrieved from a study of blood T cell repertoires in COVID-19. Study at large: COVID-19 samples, acute and convalescent, were from the United States, Italy and Spain. PBMCs, B-cell-depleted T cells, or T cells provided the cDNA or gDNA that made up the material.

In the authors' workflow: Using reference gene primer amplification, nucleated cell counts were estimated. TCRdb's table, derived via immunoSEQ multiplex PCR, lists solely in-frame clones and lacks some. V, J and clone size were drawn from that table, and D and trimming were deduced from the DNA. The profile shows around 76,000 clones, more than 65% of them singletons. Germline CDR1 is SGHRS and CDR2 is YFSETQ. The CDR3 totals 19 residues. V shed 4 bases and J 7 bases; nucleotides not matched to a gene: 17. This clonotype originated in a woman between 65 and 79 years old with acute or convalescent COVID-19. The chain couples TRBV5-1 to TRBJ2-1; 13 bases map to TRBD2. Specimen: peripheral blood. Here the CDR3 DNA reads TGCGCCAGCAGCCTTTCTGGGACTAGCGGGACTTCGGGTGGGAATGAGCAGTTCTTC. Its translation: CASSLSGTSGTSGGNEQFF.